These T cell receptor beta chains were read from a single sample in a study of cytomegalovirus exposure and HLA in healthy donors. Using immunoSEQ multiplex PCR, the repertoire was profiled, and TCRdb retains in-frame clones only, with some absent. Of about 130,000 clones in the sample, 8.5% to 10% were seen once. Sequencing used PBMCs. The receptors derive from a man aged 35 to 55 in good health and CMV-seronegative. Each CDR3 is given with its conserved first and last residue. The D gene is left open where the match is weak. Clone size is not always given. Where it is, it says once, few, many or a class for expanded clones.

d_gene,len,v_gene,abundance,j_gene,CDR3nt,CDR3aa
.,14,TRBV9,few,TRBJ1-5,TGTGCCAGCAGCGAGGGACAAAGCAATCAGCCCCAGCATTTT,CASSEGQSNQPQHF
TRBD1,17,TRBV18,few,TRBJ2-5,TGTGCCAGCTCACCAGTTCGAGGACAGGGCATCCAAGAGACCCAGTACTTC,CASSPVRGQGIQETQYF
.,13,TRBV5-6,.,TRBJ2-1,TGTGCCAGCAGCCCAAATCTGTGGAGTGAGCAGTTCTTC,CASSPNLWSEQFF
TRBD1,12,TRBV11-2,.,TRBJ2-3,TGTGCCAGCAGCTTAGGGACAGGTACGCAGTATTTT,CASSLGTGTQYF
TRBD2,15,TRBV7-9,few,TRBJ2-2,TGTGCCAGCAGCTCCAAGCGGGGGGGCACCGGGGAGCTGTTTTTT,CASSSKRGGTGELFF
.,16,TRBV4-3,few,TRBJ1-5,TGCGCCAGCAGCCATGCATGGGGGGAGGGCAATCAGCACCAGCATTTT,CASSHAWGEGNQHQHF
TRBD1,16,TRBV5-4,few,TRBJ2-2,TGTGCCAGCAGCTCTTTAAGGGACAGGGGAACCGGGGAGCTGTTTTTT,CASSSLRDRGTGELFF
.,15,TRBV21-1,few,TRBJ2-5,TGTGCCGGTAACGGGGGACGTACACTACAAGAGACCCAGTACTTC,CAGNGGRTLQETQYF
.,13,TRBV2,.,TRBJ2-5,TGTGCCAGCAGTCTACAGGTGGGGAAGACCCAGTACTTC,CASSLQVGKTQYF
TRBD1,15,TRBV19,.,TRBJ2-7,TGTGCCAGTAGCTTCGGGACAGGGCAAGGCTACGAGCAGTACTTC,CASSFGTGQGYEQYF
.,13,TRBV25-1,.,TRBJ2-7,TGTGCCAGCAGTGACTGGGGAAGGGGCGAGCAGTACTTC,CASSDWGRGEQYF
.,13,TRBV21-1,.,TRBJ2-7,TGTGCCAGCAGGGCGGTCTGCCCCTACGAGCAGTACTTC,CASRAVCPYEQYF
TRBD1,15,TRBV2,.,TRBJ1-4,TGTGCCAGCAGAGGGACAGATGCAACTAATGAAAAACTGTTTTTT,CASRGTDATNEKLFF
TRBD1,15,TRBV11-2,.,TRBJ1-6,TGTGCCAGCAGCTTAACGGGACAGGACAATTCACCCCTCCACTTT,CASSLTGQDNSPLHF
.,13,TRBV5-4,few,TRBJ2-7,TGTGCCAGCAGCTTGGTGGGCAGCTACGAGCAGTACTTC,CASSLVGSYEQYF
.,16,TRBV15,.,TRBJ1-1,TGTGCCACCAGCAGAGATCGGGGTTCGGGACATACAGGAGCTTTCTTT,CATSRDRGSGHTGAFF
.,15,TRBV5-1,.,TRBJ1-4,TGCGCCAGCAGCTTCGGGGGGGGAGGTAATGAAAAACTGTTTTTT,CASSFGGGGNEKLFF
TRBD2,19,TRBV27,.,TRBJ2-3,TGTGCCAGCAGTTTAACCAACCCCGGGACTAGCGGGGGAACAGATACGCAGTATTTT,CASSLTNPGTSGGTDTQYF
.,14,TRBV5-1,few,TRBJ1-5,TGCGCCAGCAGCTTGGAGGGGGTAAATCAGCCCCAGCATTTT,CASSLEGVNQPQHF
.,15,TRBV19,few,TRBJ1-1,TGTGCCAGTAGTATAGGTCCAGGGGCGAACACTGAAGCTTTCTTT,CASSIGPGANTEAFF
.,18,TRBV5-1,few,TRBJ1-4,TGCGCCAGCAGCTTGACAGGGATAGGTGGGAAAAGCAATGAAAAACTGTTTTTT,CASSLTGIGGKSNEKLFF
TRBD1,14,TRBV5-5,few,TRBJ1-2,TGTGCCAGCAGCTTCGACAGGGAGGTGTACGGCTACACCTTC,CASSFDREVYGYTF
.,13,TRBV5-4,.,TRBJ1-1,TGTGCCAGCAGACAGGCCTTGAACACTGAAGCTTTCTTT,CASRQALNTEAFF
TRBD1,13,TRBV5-1,.,TRBJ1-2,TGCGCCAGCAGCTTTGGACAGGGTTTAGGCTACACCTTC,CASSFGQGLGYTF
.,15,TRBV7-9,few,TRBJ1-6,TGTGCCAGCAGCCCCTTTGAGGCAAATAATTCACCCCTCCACTTT,CASSPFEANNSPLHF
.,13,TRBV29-1,.,TRBJ2-2,TGCAGCGTTGTTGGCAGGAACACCGGGGAGCTGTTTTTT,CSVVGRNTGELFF
TRBD1,14,TRBV7-3,.,TRBJ1-2,TGTGCCAGCAGCCCTTCAGGGGGCAGCTATGGCTACACCTTC,CASSPSGGSYGYTF